This TCR beta chain was captured in a study of cytotoxic CD8 clonotypes in ibrutinib-treated CLL. Whole-study context: Among patients, around 24 responded partially and 2 completely; about 14 then stayed remitted and some twelve progressed after median approximately 70 months.

CDR3 length: 16 amino acids. Using immunoSEQ multiplex PCR, the repertoire was profiled, and TCRdb retains in-frame clones only, with some absent. Altogether around 15,000 clones are present, around 81% being singletons, with the ten largest covering about 17%. The chain joins TRBV21-1 to TRBJ2-1; the D call in the table, TRBD2, was not verified against the DNA. TRBV21-1 is a known pseudogene. The sample here was PBMCs, taken before ibrutinib treatment. The TCR originated in a human donor with chronic lymphocytic leukemia. The DNA for the CDR3 is TGTGCCAGCAGCAAGGTGAAACGGGTTTGTTACAATGAGCAGTTCTTC. Amino acids: CASSKVKRVCYNEQFF.